This T cell receptor beta chain emerged from a study of cytomegalovirus exposure and HLA in healthy donors. The PCR ran on 60 Vbeta and 13 Jbeta primers. TCRdb's copy holds only in-frame clones and misses some; the assay was immunoSEQ multiplex PCR. The sample comprises about 140,000 clones, about four fifths of which are singletons, and roughly 2.8% rests with the top ten. The CDR3 spans 12 residues. Trimming cost V 0 bases and J 6 bases, with 6 bases left between them. Germline-derived CDR1 and CDR2 are SGHKS and YYEKEE (reference sequence). This sequence was found in a male donor in good health and CMV-seronegative. The sequenced sample was PBMCs. This sequence joins TRBV5-5 and TRBJ1-1; D gene uncertain. As DNA, the CDR3 is TGTGCCAGCAGCTTGGCCGAGGCTGAAGCTTTCTTT. It is translated as CASSLAEAEAFF.